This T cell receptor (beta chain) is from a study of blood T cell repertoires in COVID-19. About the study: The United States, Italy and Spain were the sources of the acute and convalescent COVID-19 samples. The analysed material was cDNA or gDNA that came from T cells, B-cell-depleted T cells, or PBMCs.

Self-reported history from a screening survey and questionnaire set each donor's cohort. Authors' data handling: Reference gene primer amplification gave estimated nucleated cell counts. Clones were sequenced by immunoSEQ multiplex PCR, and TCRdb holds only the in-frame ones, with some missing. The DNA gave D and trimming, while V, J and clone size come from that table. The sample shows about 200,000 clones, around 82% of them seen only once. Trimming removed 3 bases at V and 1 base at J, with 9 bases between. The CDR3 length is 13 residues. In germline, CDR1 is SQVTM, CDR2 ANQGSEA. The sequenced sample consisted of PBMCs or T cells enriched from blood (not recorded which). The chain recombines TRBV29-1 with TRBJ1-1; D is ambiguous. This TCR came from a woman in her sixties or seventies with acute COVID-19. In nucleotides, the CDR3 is TGCAGCGTTGAGGTACAGCCGAACACTGAAGCTTTCTTT. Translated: CSVEVQPNTEAFF. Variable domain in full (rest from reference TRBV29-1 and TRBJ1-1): SAVISQKPSRDICQRGTSLTIQCQVDSQVTMMFWYRQQPGQSLTLIATANQGSEATYESGFVIDKFPISRPNLTFSTLTVSNMSPEDSSIYLCSVEVQPNTEAFFGQGTRLTVV.